This T cell receptor (beta chain) appears in the sequencing data of a study of blood T cell repertoires in COVID-19. Overall study: From the United States, Italy and Spain came samples of acute and convalescent COVID-19.

CDR3 size: 15 residues. The germline CDR1 and CDR2 sequences are MNHEY and SMNVEV (reference sequence). Between the trimmed V and J ends, which lost 5 bases and 5 bases, there was a span of 18 bases. Repertoires were generated with immunoSEQ multiplex PCR, while TCRdb's copy carries only in-frame clones and drops some. The sample has more than 120,000 clones, more than 80% seen once. The gene calls are TRBV27 and TRBJ1-1; no firm D call. This receptor was obtained from a human donor in a cohort sampled during active COVID-19. The material sequenced was peripheral blood. The CDR3 loop is CASSLKAPAGTEAFF. The CDR3 DNA sequence: TGTGCCAGCAGTCTAAAGGCCCCTGCGGGGACTGAAGCTTTCTTT.